The 32 T cell receptor beta chains below come from one sample, sequenced in a study of T cells in Graves' hyperthyroidism and ophthalmopathy. The source material, RNA transcripts, was used to amplify TCR beta CDR3 regions. The primer set for the first-round RT-PCR of the TCR CDR3 was HTBI. TCRdb reprocessed the multiplex PCR reads via MiXCR and lists one record per CDR3 protein. The sample contains a few hundred thousand distinct CDR3 sequences, less than 20% of which appear only once. Input material: blood. These receptors all come from a woman between 18 and 29 years old with Graves' hyperthyroidism that later progressed to Graves' ophthalmopathy.

This clonotype was detected many times. This CDR3 reads CASSSGASRYGYTF. CDR3 DNA sequence: TGTGCCAGCAGTTCCGGAGCCTCTCGCTATGGCTACACCTTC. V usage is TRBV6-1 and J usage is TRBJ1-2; no clear D. The CDR3 loop spans 14 amino acids. Germline V gene lookup returns CDR1 MNHNS and CDR2 SASEGT. V gave up 5 bases and J gave up 4 bases, with 14 bases separating them.

This clonotype occurred many times. The chain employs TRBV20-1 and TRBJ2-7; D is undetermined. The V end lost 8 bases, the J end lost 1 base, and 12 bases lay between the germline ends. In germline, CDR1 is DFQATT, CDR2 SNEGSKA (reference sequence). This CDR3 has 12 residues. The CDR3 nucleotides are TGCAGTCGGTCTAGGGCATCCTACGAGCAGTACTTC. This sequence encodes CSRSRASYEQYF.

The V and J genes are TRBV19 and TRBJ2-6; D gene unclear. Germline V gene lookup returns CDR1 LNHDA and CDR2 SQIVND (reference sequence). V gave up 6 bases and J gave up 2 bases, with 11 bases separating them. This CDR3 comprises 15 residues. CDR3 protein: CASSPIVAGANVLTF. CDR3 DNA sequence: TGTGCCAGTAGCCCTATCGTAGCTGGGGCCAACGTCCTGACTTTC.

This clonotype was counted between two and nine times. V usage is TRBV27 and J usage is TRBJ2-1, with D hard to call. The V end was cut by 5 bases, the J end by 7 bases, with 9 bases between. Germline CDR1 reads MNHEY; CDR2 reads SMNVEV (reference sequence). This CDR3 comprises 12 residues. The CDR3 region is CASSPSANEQFF. The DNA for the CDR3 is TGTGCCAGCAGTCCCTCCGCGAATGAGCAGTTCTTC.

The chain links TRBV27 to TRBJ2-1; D is perhaps TRBD1 or TRBD2 (5 bases each). Trimming stripped 5 bases from V and 0 bases from J, with 14 bases between. The CDR3 sequence is 16 residues long. The germline V gene has CDR1 MNHEY and CDR2 SMNVEV (reference sequence). The CDR3 DNA follows: TGTGCCAGCAGTCTCGGGACGGAGAGCTCCTACAATGAGCAGTTCTTC. Translating it yields CASSLGTESSYNEQFF.

The chain is built from TRBV3-1 and TRBJ2-5; tentatively, D is TRBD2 (7 bases). Germline CDR1 LGHDT, CDR2 YNNKEL (reference sequence). This CDR3 spans 16 amino acids. The V and J ends lost 1 base and 5 bases respectively, with 17 bases between them. The CDR3 loop is CASSQGGLGGAETQYF. CDR3 sequence (DNA): TGTGCCAGCAGCCAAGGGGGTCTAGGGGGGGCGGAGACCCAGTACTTC.

This clonotype occurred many times. The J gene is TRBJ1-1, the V gene TRBV3-1; a possible D gene is TRBD1 (5 bases). This CDR3 is built from 14 residues. Trimming cost V 4 bases and J 0 bases, with 9 bases left between them. Germline assignment: CDR1 LGHDT and CDR2 YNNKEL (reference sequence). CDR3 sequence: CASSPGRMNTEAFF. The DNA of the CDR3 is TGTGCCAGCAGCCCAGGGAGAATGAACACTGAAGCTTTCTTT.

There are a few counts of this clonotype. V and J are TRBV28 and TRBJ1-5; unclear D gene. Per the germline V gene, CDR1 is MDHEN and CDR2 is SYDVKM. Trimming left V 5 bases short and J 4 bases short, with 9 bases between. The CDR3 sequence is 13 residues long. This chain's CDR3 is CASSPRWNQPQHF. In DNA, the CDR3 is TGTGCCAGCAGTCCCCGGTGGAATCAGCCCCAGCATTTT.

This clonotype was observed many times. The chain links TRBV28 to TRBJ2-7; TRBD1 agrees at 8 bases. Per the germline V gene, CDR1 is MDHEN and CDR2 is SYDVKM. The V gene end was trimmed by 5 bases and the J gene end by 2 bases; junction bases not matched to a gene: 8. This CDR3 is built from 15 residues. The DNA of the CDR3 is TGTGCCAGCAGTCCCGGGACAGGAGTTACCTACGAGCAGTACTTC. This encodes CASSPGTGVTYEQYF. Complete variable domain (other parts from reference TRBV28 and TRBJ2-7): DVKVTQSSRYLVKRTGEKVFLECVQDMDHENMFWYRQDPGLGLRLIYFSYDVKMKEKGDIPEGYSVSREKKERFSLILESASTNQTSMYLCASSPGTGVTYEQYFGPGTRLTVT.

The gene calls are TRBV9 and TRBJ2-3; D is unclear. V was shortened by 0 bases and J by 4 bases, with 12 bases between the two germline ends. Germline lookup yields CDR1 SGDLS and CDR2 YYNGEE. This CDR3 is 15 amino acids long. CDR3 DNA sequence: TGTGCCAGCAGCGTAGTGGGTAAGCTCTCAGATACGCAGTATTTT. Translation gives CASSVVGKLSDTQYF.

This clonotype was counted between two and nine times. This rearrangement joins TRBV6-2 or TRBV6-3 to TRBJ1-5, with D maybe TRBD1 (5 bases). CDR1 MNHEY and CDR2 SVGEGT come from the germline V gene. The V and J ends lost 5 bases and 3 bases respectively, with 11 bases between them. The CDR3 runs to 14 residues. The CDR3 is CASSRRGTNQPQHF. DNA for the CDR3: TGTGCCAGCAGTAGGCGGGGGACCAATCAGCCCCAGCATTTT.

The V and J genes are TRBV28 and TRBJ1-1; 7 nucleotides agree with TRBD1. Losses at the gene ends were 1 base for V and 5 bases for J; bases not matched to a gene: 13. The CDR3 extends over 17 amino acids. Germline assignment: CDR1 MDHEN and CDR2 SYDVKM. The CDR3 region has the DNA TGTGCCAGCAGTTTATCCGGACAGGCCCCTCGGGCGACTGAAGCTTTCTTT. This gives the protein CASSLSGQAPRATEAFF.

This clonotype was recorded at least ten times. This sequence joins TRBV3-1 and TRBJ2-6; 7 nucleotides match TRBD1. Germline CDR1 reads LGHDT; CDR2 reads YNNKEL (reference sequence). The CDR3 has 17 residues. V shed 1 base and J 0 bases; nucleotides not matched to a gene: 3. The CDR3 region is CASSQGDSFSGANVLTF. Written as DNA, the CDR3 is TGTGCCAGCAGCCAAGGGGACAGTTTCTCTGGGGCCAACGTCCTGACTTTC.

This clonotype has only a few counts. J is TRBJ2-7 and V is TRBV19; TRBD2 matches 7 bases. CDR1 and CDR2 from the germline V gene are LNHDA and SQIVND (reference sequence). This CDR3 has 16 amino acids. J lost 0 bases, V lost 5 bases, and 10 bases had no gene match. CDR3 amino acids: CASSHLARELSYEQYF. CDR3 nucleotides: TGTGCCAGTAGTCACCTAGCGCGGGAGCTCTCCTACGAGCAGTACTTC.

Ten or more counts support this clonotype. V usage is TRBV6-1 and J usage is TRBJ2-2, with 9 bases matching TRBD1. V lost 6 bases, J lost 6 bases, and 8 bases stayed unmatched. This CDR3 is 15 amino acids long. CDR1 and CDR2 from the germline V gene are MNHNS and SASEGT. CDR3 DNA: TGTGCCAGCAGGCCGGACAGGGGTGTTTCCGGGGAGCTGTTTTTT. Protein product: CASRPDRGVSGELFF.

This clonotype was recorded at least ten times. This rearrangement joins TRBV30 to TRBJ1-5, with a tentative D call TRBD1 (6 bases). V gave up 0 bases and J gave up 6 bases, with 12 bases separating them. This CDR3 contains 14 residues. The V gene's germline CDR1 is GTSNPN and CDR2 SVGIG (reference sequence). CDR3 amino acids: CAWSVGGASQPQHF. The CDR3, as DNA: TGTGCCTGGAGTGTCGGGGGGGCAAGTCAGCCCCAGCATTTT.

The rearrangement links TRBV12-3 or TRBV12-4 to TRBJ2-3; D possibly corresponds to TRBD2 (5 bases). The CDR3 spans 15 residues. Trimming cost V 6 bases and J 4 bases, with 17 bases left between them. The CDR3 reads CASSFPPRESDTQYF. The CDR3 DNA reads as TGTGCCAGCAGCTTCCCCCCCCGGGAATCAGATACGCAGTATTTT.

This clonotype was detected ten times or more. The CDR3 sequence: CASSLNRDSYEQYF. DNA for the CDR3: TGTGCCAGCAGTTTAAACAGGGACTCCTACGAGCAGTACTTC. V is TRBV27 and J is TRBJ2-7; perhaps TRBD1 as D (6 bases). Germline assignment: CDR1 MNHEY and CDR2 SMNVEV (reference sequence). This CDR3 comprises 14 residues. V lost 2 bases and J 0 bases, leaving 8 bases between the germline ends.

The V call is TRBV7-6, the J call TRBJ2-2; D gene ambiguous. Germline CDR1 is SGHVS and CDR2 is FNYEAQ. This CDR3 region has 15 residues. V gave up 4 bases and J gave up 1 base, with 10 bases separating them. Here the CDR3 reads CASSSWFRNTGELFF. As DNA, the CDR3 is TGTGCCAGCAGCTCGTGGTTCCGGAACACCGGGGAGCTGTTTTTT.

This clonotype was seen a handful of times. This sequence joins TRBV25-1 and TRBJ1-5, with D hard to call. The CDR3 has 13 residues. Germline V gene sequence: CDR1 MGHDK, CDR2 SYGVNS. V lost 6 bases and J 1 base, leaving 7 bases between the germline ends. CDR3 sequence (DNA): TGTGCCAGCAGGTCTGCCAGCAATCAGCCCCAGCATTTT. It codes for CASRSASNQPQHF.

The chain joins TRBV4-1 to TRBJ2-1; D gene unclear. CDR3 length equals 12 residues. Germline values: CDR1 MGHRA, CDR2 YSYEKL. The germline V and J ends were trimmed by 0 bases and 15 bases, with 12 bases remaining between them. CDR3 nucleotides: TGCGCCAGCAGCCAAGATGAGACACTATGGTTCTTC. It translates to CASSQDETLWFF.

The chain employs TRBV19 and TRBJ2-5; D tentatively fits TRBD1 or TRBD2 (5 bases each). The V end was cut by 6 bases, the J end by 4 bases, with 18 bases between. CDR3 length: 15 amino acids. Germline-derived CDR1 and CDR2 are LNHDA and SQIVND (reference sequence). The CDR3 reads CASSALLGVLETQYF. In DNA form, the CDR3 reads TGTGCCAGTAGCGCCCTTTTGGGGGTTCTAGAGACCCAGTACTTC.

V usage is TRBV5-1 and J usage is TRBJ2-1; 11 bases agree with TRBD1. Germline CDR1 SGHRS, CDR2 YFSETQ. With V trimmed by 5 bases and J by 7 bases, 5 bases remained unmatched. The CDR3 spans 14 residues. The CDR3 DNA sequence: TGCGCCAGCAGGCGGACAGGGGGCTTTAATGAGCAGTTCTTC. This gives the protein CASRRTGGFNEQFF.

The chain joins TRBV28 to TRBJ2-7; D is possibly TRBD2 (5 bases). Between the trimmed V and J ends, which lost 6 bases and 3 bases, there was a span of 15 bases. The V gene's germline CDR1 is MDHEN and CDR2 SYDVKM. This CDR3 comprises 14 residues. CDR3 sequence reads: CASSPPGMYYEQYF. CDR3 nucleotides: TGTGCCAGCAGCCCCCCCGGGATGTACTACGAGCAGTACTTC.

V is TRBV27 and J is TRBJ2-1, with D maybe TRBD1 (5 bases). This CDR3 is built from 14 residues. V was trimmed by 6 bases and J by 2 bases, leaving 11 bases between them. From germline, CDR1 is MNHEY and CDR2 SMNVEV (reference sequence). The CDR3 bases are TGTGCCAGCAGCTTCGACAGTACCTACAATGAGCAGTTCTTC. Its protein product is CASSFDSTYNEQFF.

DNA for the CDR3: TGCGCCAGCAGCAACCGACTAGCGGGCCAAGAGACCCAGTACTTC. It encodes CASSNRLAGQETQYF. The chain carries TRBV5-1 and TRBJ2-5, with 10 positions matching TRBD2. Germline V gene data show CDR1 as SGHRS and CDR2 as YFSETQ. V shed 4 bases and J 1 base; nucleotides not matched to a gene: 4. The CDR3 is made up of 15 amino acids. The variable domain in full, completed from reference TRBV5-1 and TRBJ2-5, reads KAGVTQTPRYLIKTRGQQVTLSCSPISGHRSVSWYQQTPGQGLQFLFEYFSETQRNKGNFPGRFSGRQFSNSRSEMNVSTLELGDSALYLCASSNRLAGQETQYFGPGTRLLVL.

The V call is TRBV24-1, the J call TRBJ2-1; 9 positions agree with TRBD2. Looked up from germline, CDR1 is KGHDR and CDR2 is SFDVKD. The V gene end was trimmed by 6 bases and the J gene end by 6 bases; junction bases not matched to a gene: 8. This CDR3 is built from 15 residues. The CDR3 DNA sequence: TGTGCCACCAGTCCTACGACTAGCGGCCTCAATGAGCAGTTCTTC. Residues: CATSPTTSGLNEQFF.

Many counts were recorded for this clonotype. This chain uses TRBV6-1 with TRBJ2-5; 9 nucleotides agree with TRBD1. CDR3 length equals 13 residues. V lost 6 bases and J lost 4; bases outside the gene matches: 3. Per the germline V gene, CDR1 is MNHNS and CDR2 is SASEGT. CDR3 sequence reads: CASRTQGAETQYF. In DNA form, the CDR3 reads TGTGCCAGCAGAACACAGGGGGCAGAGACCCAGTACTTC.

With respect to this clonotype: A much larger clone sits a single nucleotide away, making a read error possible. The chain carries TRBV20-1 and TRBJ1-5, with D hard to call. CDR1 DFQATT and CDR2 SNEGSKA come from the germline V gene (reference sequence). The CDR3 consists of 15 residues. The CDR3 protein is CSARRKINSNQLQHF. The CDR3 nucleotides read TGCAGTGCTCGAAGAAAGATTAATAGCAATCAGCTCCAGCATTTT.

Many counts were recorded for this clonotype. This chain connects TRBV2 to TRBJ2-7; tentatively, D is TRBD1 (6 bases). Deletions cut 4 bases from V and 0 bases from J, with 13 bases between. The length of the CDR3 is 15 residues. Per the germline V gene, CDR1 is SNHLY and CDR2 is FYNNEI. CDR3 sequence reads: CASSVQRGISYEQYF. The CDR3 coding sequence is TGTGCCAGCAGTGTCCAGAGGGGGATCTCCTACGAGCAGTACTTC.

This rearrangement joins TRBV30 to TRBJ2-3; D may be TRBD1 (6 bases). The germline V gene encodes CDR1 GTSNPN and CDR2 SVGIG (reference sequence). The CDR3 extends over 13 amino acids. Trimming pared 8 bases from V and 4 bases from J, leaving 16 bases between. The DNA for the CDR3 is TGTGCCCATTGGCAGGGGAATCCAGATACGCAGTATTTT. Its translation: CAHWQGNPDTQYF. The full variable domain, completed using reference TRBV30 and TRBJ2-3, is SQTIHQWPATLVQPVGSPLSLECTVEGTSNPNLYWYRQAAGRGLQLLFYSVGIGQISSEVPQNLSASRPQDRQFILSSKKLLLSDSGFYLCAHWQGNPDTQYFGPGTRLTVL.

In its sample, this clonotype was seen a few times. The genes are TRBV6-1 and TRBJ2-4, with a possible D match to TRBD1 (6 bases). Germline values: CDR1 MNHNS, CDR2 SASEGT. V was pared by 5 bases and J by 3 bases, with 14 bases between. The CDR3 runs to 15 residues. The CDR3 sequence: CASSPGQSYKNIQYF. The CDR3, as DNA: TGTGCCAGCAGTCCAGGACAGTCTTACAAAAACATTCAGTACTTC.